This T cell receptor beta chain was identified in a study of shared clonotypes between healthy human individuals. From CD4+ cells came CD45RA+ naive and CD45RA-negative memory subsets. The V end was cut by 7 bases, the J end by 1 base, with 19 bases between. The germline V gene has CDR1 LNHDA and CDR2 SQIVND (reference sequence). There are 16 residues in the CDR3. Data came from immunoSEQ multiplex PCR; TCRdb stores just in-frame clones and leaves some out. This table has approximately 1,500,000 clones, nearly 99% appearing once. This receptor was taken from a man aged 25 to 40 in good health. Sequenced: naive CD4+ T cells sorted from blood. The sample's subset: CD45RA+ positively selected. This chain links TRBV19 with TRBJ1-1; perhaps TRBD1 as D (5 bases). The CDR3 DNA reads TGTGCCAGTATAACGCATACCTTGGGGGAGAACACTGAAGCTTTCTTT. It yields the protein CASITHTLGENTEAFF.